These 12 T cell receptor beta chains were all obtained from the same sample, sequenced in a study of beta chain features in type 1 diabetes. Whole-study findings and limits: In every one of the four CD4+ subsets, TCRB CDR3s were moderately but significantly shorter in Type 1 diabetes patients.

No antigen has been assigned to these receptors. What was sequenced were expressed TCRB transcripts, since all of the isolated RNA had been reverse transcribed. The protocol was immunoSEQ multiplex PCR, while the TCRdb copy is restricted to in-frame clones and leaves out a portion. The profile shows 640,000 or so clones, more than 12% of them singletons. The sequenced sample was naive CD4+ T cells from blood. The source of these receptors is a man younger than 35 with type 1 diabetes.

This clone has more than one count but fewer than ten. V and J are TRBV18 and TRBJ2-1; 8 bases are shared with TRBD2. The CDR3 spans 16 residues. V trimming: 2 bases; J trimming: 4 bases; junction bases outside the gene matches: 7. Germline values: CDR1 KGHSH, CDR2 LQKENI. CDR3 sequence: CASSPARTSMYNEQFF. The CDR3 DNA is TGTGCCAGCTCACCAGCACGGACTAGCATGTACAATGAGCAGTTCTTC.

The chain combines TRBV13 with TRBJ2-1, with a possible D match to TRBD2 (6 bases). The length of the CDR3 is 15 residues. CDR1 is PRHDT, CDR2 FYEKMQ, per germline (reference sequence). The germline V and J ends were trimmed by 5 bases and 10 bases, with 21 bases remaining between them. For the CDR3, the DNA is TGTGCCAGCAGCCCGGAGGGCCTATACATCCGCGAGCAGTTCTTC. It codes for CASSPEGLYIREQFF.

This clone was detected only a few times. CDR3 DNA sequence: TGTGCCAGCAGCCCCTATGGAGGCGGGAGGGGTGAGCAGTTCTTC. This encodes CASSPYGGGRGEQFF. This chain uses TRBV7-2 with TRBJ2-1, with 9 bases that match TRBD2. CDR3 length: 15 residues. Unmatched junction bases numbered 11, after V lost 5 bases and J lost 9 bases. Germline V gene data show CDR1 as SGHTA and CDR2 as FQGNSA.

A few counts support this clone. The J gene is TRBJ2-2, the V gene TRBV27; weak D call: TRBD1 (5 bases). Trimming stripped 2 bases from V and 0 bases from J, with 7 bases between. The CDR3 has 15 residues. Germline V gene data show CDR1 as MNHEY and CDR2 as SMNVEV (reference sequence). This CDR3 is CASSLQGTNTGELFF. The CDR3 DNA reads as TGTGCCAGCAGTTTACAGGGAACGAACACCGGGGAGCTGTTTTTT.

This clone turned up a few times. CDR3 DNA sequence: TGTGCCAGCAGCCCCAAGGGCTCTGGGGCCAACGTCCTGACTTTC. Protein product: CASSPKGSGANVLTF. J is TRBJ2-6 and V is TRBV5-4; D unclear. Germline V gene lookup returns CDR1 SGHNT and CDR2 YYREEE (reference sequence). Trimming took off 4 bases at V and 0 bases at J, with 8 bases between the two ends. This CDR3 region has 15 residues.

This chain connects TRBV28 to TRBJ2-5, with D tentatively TRBD2 (6 bases). Germline CDR1 is MDHEN and CDR2 is SYDVKM. The CDR3 is 12 amino acids. V shed 8 bases and J shed 4 bases, with 11 bases lying between them. CDR3 in amino acids: CASSGGPETQYF. CDR3 nucleotides: TGTGCCAGCTCCGGGGGACCAGAGACCCAGTACTTC.

The V call is TRBV29-1, the J call TRBJ2-3; D is undetermined. The CDR3 consists of 14 residues. V gave up 3 bases and J gave up 1 base, with 11 bases separating them. From germline, CDR1 is SQVTM and CDR2 ANQGSEA. The CDR3 is CSVDWAPGTDTQYF. In DNA form, the CDR3 reads TGCAGCGTTGATTGGGCACCCGGCACAGATACGCAGTATTTT.

The CDR3 region has the DNA TGCAGCGTTGAAGGGGGGGGAGGTCAGCCCCAGCATTTT. The encoded protein is CSVEGGGGQPQHF. The rearrangement links TRBV29-1 to TRBJ1-5, with D tentatively TRBD1 (5 bases). CDR1 and CDR2 from the germline V gene are SQVTM and ANQGSEA. Trimming shortened V by 1 base and J by 6 bases, and 10 bases separated the two germline ends. The CDR3 runs to 13 residues.

The sample holds a few counts of this clone. The chain carries TRBV30 and TRBJ1-4; D remains unclear. This CDR3 region has 13 residues. Trimming stripped 0 bases from V and 11 bases from J, with 13 bases between. Looked up from germline, CDR1 is GTSNPN and CDR2 is SVGIG (reference sequence). CDR3 residues: CAWSVYEVGKLFF. CDR3 DNA sequence: TGTGCCTGGAGTGTGTACGAGGTTGGCAAACTGTTTTTT.

The gene calls are TRBV7-9 and TRBJ2-1; TRBD2 aligns across 7 bases. The CDR3 covers 14 residues. Germline assignment: CDR1 SEHNR and CDR2 FQNEAQ (reference sequence). V dropped 5 bases and J dropped 7; count of bases not matched to a gene: 8. CDR3 sequence: CASSNGERENEQFF. The CDR3 region has the DNA TGTGCCAGCAGCAACGGGGAGCGGGAAAATGAGCAGTTCTTC.

The sample holds a few counts of this clone. The rearrangement joins TRBV30 to TRBJ1-5; tentative D call: TRBD1 (6 bases). The CDR3 loop spans 15 amino acids. Germline CDR1 GTSNPN, CDR2 SVGIG (reference sequence). V was pared by 3 bases and J by 1 base, with 13 bases between. CDR3 in DNA: TGTGCCTGGAGCGAACAGGGTCCGAGCAATCAGCCCCAGCATTTT. As protein: CAWSEQGPSNQPQHF.

This clone was seen more than once but under ten times. V and J are TRBV6-1 and TRBJ2-3, with D perhaps given as TRBD1 or TRBD2 (5 bases each). The CDR3 runs 13 residues. Germline-derived CDR1 and CDR2 are MNHNS and SASEGT. The V and J ends lost 6 bases and 9 bases respectively, with 16 bases between them. As DNA, the CDR3 is TGTGCCAGCAGACCTGGGGACCGGAGGACGCAGTATTTT. Its translation is CASRPGDRRTQYF.